The 22 T cell receptor beta chains below all came from one sample that was sequenced in a study of shared clonotypes between healthy human individuals. Assay used: immunoSEQ multiplex PCR; TCRdb lists only in-frame clones, some missing. The table lists over 2 million clones, about 95% of them singletons. CD45RO-negative CD8 cells positively selected for CCR7 made up the naive population, which excluded terminally differentiated effector memory CD45RA+ cells. What was sequenced was naive CD8+ T cells sorted from blood. Receptor source: a man aged 18 to 30 in good health.

As regards this clone: Different DNA sequences within this sample yield the same CDR3. The chain couples TRBV4-1 to TRBJ2-7; D is undetermined. The CDR3 has 11 amino acids. Germline V gene data show CDR1 as MGHRA and CDR2 as YSYEKL. V gave up 1 base and J gave up 7 bases, with 5 bases separating them. The CDR3 DNA is TGCGCCAGCAGCCAAGGCGAAGAGCAGTACTTC. Amino acid sequence: CASSQGEEQYF.

The genes are TRBV6-1 and TRBJ1-2; D gene ambiguous. The CDR3 totals 13 residues. The germline V and J ends were trimmed by 10 bases and 2 bases, with 14 bases remaining between them. The germline CDR1 and CDR2 sequences are MNHNS and SASEGT. CDR3 region: CATRGLGNYGYTF. The CDR3 DNA is TGTGCCACTCGAGGGTTGGGGAACTATGGCTACACCTTC.

This chain uses TRBV12-5 with TRBJ1-5; 9 bases agree with TRBD1. The CDR3 runs 18 residues. CDR1 and CDR2 (germline): LGHNT, FRNRAP. V lost 0 bases and J lost 0; bases outside the gene matches: 6. CDR3: CASGLVLGQGYSNQPQHF. The DNA for the CDR3 is TGTGCTAGTGGTTTGGTATTGGGACAGGGATATAGCAATCAGCCCCAGCATTTT.

This clone was found once. This chain uses TRBV5-4 with TRBJ1-4; D call uncertain. The germline V and J ends were trimmed by 4 bases and 0 bases, with 10 bases remaining between them. CDR1 and CDR2 (germline): SGHNT, YYREEE (reference sequence). The CDR3 sequence is 15 residues long. The DNA for the CDR3 is TGTGCCAGCAGCACTCACACTGCAACTAATGAAAAACTGTTTTTT. It specifies CASSTHTATNEKLFF.

The sample holds one count of this clone. This chain uses TRBV25-1 with TRBJ2-7; perhaps TRBD1 as D (6 bases). The ends were cut back, 4 bases at V and 2 bases at J, with 21 bases in the middle. Germline CDR1 reads MGHDK; CDR2 reads SYGVNS. CDR3 size: 17 residues. The chain's CDR3 is CASSVGPGVKRAYEQYF. CDR3 DNA: TGTGCCAGCAGTGTGGGACCAGGGGTCAAGAGGGCCTACGAGCAGTACTTC.

The V call is TRBV30, the J call TRBJ1-1; a possible D gene is TRBD1 (5 bases). CDR1 and CDR2 (germline): GTSNPN, SVGIG (reference sequence). This CDR3 region has 13 residues. V lost 5 bases and J 5 bases, leaving 15 bases between the germline ends. CDR3 sequence: CAWGLRGGTEAFF. DNA of the CDR3: TGTGCCTGGGGCTTACGGGGGGGAACTGAAGCTTTCTTT.

The genes are TRBV6-4 and TRBJ1-1, with TRBD1 as a possible D gene (5 bases). Germline CDR1 and CDR2: MRHNA and SNTAGT. This CDR3 comprises 15 residues. The V and J ends lost 0 bases and 3 bases respectively, with 11 bases between them. The CDR3 DNA follows: TGTGCCAGCAGTGACTCTATGGGGGACTACACTGAAGCTTTCTTT. It yields the protein CASSDSMGDYTEAFF.

The rearrangement uses TRBV4-1 and TRBJ1-5; TRBD1 matches at 7 bases. There are 18 residues in the CDR3. The germline V gene encodes CDR1 MGHRA and CDR2 YSYEKL. The V gene end was trimmed by 0 bases and the J gene end by 4 bases; junction bases not matched to a gene: 12. This CDR3 reads CASSQDVSTGYPNQPQHF. The CDR3 region has the DNA TGCGCCAGCAGCCAAGATGTTTCGACAGGGTATCCGAATCAGCCCCAGCATTTT.

This chain uses TRBV5-4 with TRBJ2-7; TRBD2 aligns across 13 bases. Germline V gene data show CDR1 as SGHNT and CDR2 as YYREEE (reference sequence). The trim removed 1 base at V and 4 bases at J, leaving 11 bases unmatched. The CDR3 sequence is 18 residues long. The CDR3, as DNA: TGTGCCAGCAGCTTGAATTTCGGACTAGCGGGAGAAAGGTACGAGCAGTACTTC. The encoded protein is CASSLNFGLAGERYEQYF.

The chain is built from TRBV20-1 and TRBJ1-2, with D hard to call. The CDR3 has 9 residues. In germline, CDR1 is DFQATT, CDR2 SNEGSKA (reference sequence). The germline V and J ends were trimmed by 6 bases and 6 bases, with 5 bases remaining between them. The CDR3 DNA reads as TGCAGTGCGGTCAATGGCTACACCTTC. It specifies CSAVNGYTF.

This chain links TRBV6-1 with TRBJ2-2; D uncertain. Per the germline V gene, CDR1 is MNHNS and CDR2 is SASEGT. Trimming cost V 3 bases and J 6 bases, with 5 bases left between them. The CDR3 length is 12 residues. CDR3 protein: CASSDLSGELFF. In nucleotides, the CDR3 is TGTGCCAGCAGTGATTTATCCGGGGAGCTGTTTTTT.

CDR3 sequence: CASSRLAPGADTQYF. CDR3 nucleotides: TGTGCCAGCTCCCGACTAGCCCCAGGGGCAGATACGCAGTATTTT. The chain recombines TRBV27 with TRBJ2-3, with D possibly TRBD2 on 7 matching bases. The germline gives CDR1 MNHEY, CDR2 SMNVEV (reference sequence). Trimming took off 8 bases at V and 4 bases at J, with 19 bases between the two ends. CDR3 length: 15 residues.

The chain recombines TRBV25-1 with TRBJ1-2; D not resolved. This CDR3 is built from 14 residues. Germline CDR1 is MGHDK and CDR2 is SYGVNS. Trimming cost V 0 bases and J 4 bases, with 9 bases left between them. The CDR3: CASSEYSPVYGYTF. DNA of the CDR3: TGTGCCAGCAGTGAATACTCGCCTGTCTATGGCTACACCTTC.

This clone was detected once. Other DNA variants within this sample encode the same CDR3. J is TRBJ2-7 and V is TRBV29-1; D call uncertain. The CDR3 loop spans 11 amino acids. The V and J ends lost 6 bases and 1 base respectively, with 7 bases between them. CDR1 and CDR2 (germline): SQVTM, ANQGSEA. This CDR3 is CSVGSSYEQYF. In DNA form, the CDR3 reads TGCAGCGTAGGTAGTTCCTACGAGCAGTACTTC.

The chain uses TRBV21-1 and TRBJ2-5; the DNA was not used to check the table's D call, TRBD2. The DNA end is more similar to TRBJ2-7, so the J call may be wrong. TRBV21-1 is classified as a pseudogene. The CDR3 length is 17 residues. CDR3 sequence: CASSPRGGRGRCDEQYF. The CDR3 nucleotides are TGTGCCAGCAGCCCCCGAGGAGGGCGGGGTCGGTGTGACGAGCAGTACTTC.

The V gene is TRBV5-1, the J gene TRBJ2-7, with D unresolved. This CDR3 comprises 13 residues. CDR1 SGHRS and CDR2 YFSETQ come from the germline V gene. Trimming took 3 bases from V and 6 from J, leaving 13 bases between them. CDR3 residues: CASSWSEIGEQYF. In nucleotides, the CDR3 is TGCGCCAGCAGCTGGTCCGAGATAGGCGAGCAGTACTTC.

V and J are TRBV27 and TRBJ2-7, with TRBD1 matching 7 bases. CDR3 size: 15 residues. CDR1 and CDR2 from the germline V gene are MNHEY and SMNVEV (reference sequence). Trimming at V came to 4 bases and at J to 1 base, leaving 7 bases not matched to a gene. CDR3 nucleotide sequence: TGTGCCAGCAGTTCCCTGGACAGGCAATCCTACGAGCAGTACTTC. It specifies CASSSLDRQSYEQYF.

V is TRBV2 and J is TRBJ2-7, with D perhaps TRBD2 (6 bases). CDR3 length: 17 residues. Trimming shortened V by 0 bases and J by 1 base, and 16 bases separated the two germline ends. Germline values: CDR1 SNHLY, CDR2 FYNNEI. CDR3 DNA: TGTGCCAGCAGTGAAGCGCTTCCTAGCGCCGAATCCTACGAGCAGTACTTC. Translated: CASSEALPSAESYEQYF.

Comment on this clone: Within the sample, other DNA sequences also encode this same CDR3. The genes are TRBV6-1 and TRBJ1-1; D unclear. Trimming removed 0 bases from V and 2 bases from J, with 7 bases in between. Per germline, CDR1 MNHNS and CDR2 SASEGT. The CDR3 consists of 14 residues. The CDR3 sequence is CASSEALGNTEAFF. CDR3 bases: TGTGCCAGCAGTGAAGCGTTAGGAAACACTGAAGCTTTCTTT.

The chain employs TRBV27 and TRBJ2-7, with 8 bases that match TRBD2. Germline trimming cut 0 bases from V and 5 bases from J; bases unmatched to any gene: 9. This CDR3 has 16 amino acids. Germline-derived CDR1 and CDR2 are MNHEY and SMNVEV (reference sequence). DNA of the CDR3: TGTGCCAGCAGTTTATCCCCAGCAGCGGGAGTCCACGAGCAGTACTTC. Amino acid sequence: CASSLSPAAGVHEQYF.

This clone was seen only once. The chain carries TRBV9 and TRBJ2-5; 15 nucleotides agree with TRBD2. The germline CDR1 and CDR2 sequences are SGDLS and YYNGEE. With V trimmed by 3 bases and J by 6 bases, 3 bases remained unmatched. The length of the CDR3 is 15 residues. CDR3 in amino acids: CASSAGTSGRKTQYF. As DNA, the CDR3 is TGTGCCAGCAGCGCTGGGACTAGCGGGAGGAAGACCCAGTACTTC.

This clone has more than one count but fewer than ten. The rearrangement joins TRBV5-6 to TRBJ1-1, with unresolved D. This CDR3 has 13 residues. Trimming removed 5 bases at V and 4 bases at J, with 12 bases between. The germline V gene has CDR1 SGHDT and CDR2 YYEEEE. For the CDR3, the DNA is TGTGCCAGCAGTGTCGGCAGCGGCACTGAAGCTTTCTTT. This sequence encodes CASSVGSGTEAFF.